Below, 10 T cell receptor beta chains from the same sample are listed, as sequenced in a study of cytomegalovirus exposure and HLA in healthy donors. The PCR contained 60 Vbeta and 13 Jbeta primers. Profiling relied on immunoSEQ multiplex PCR, and the TCRdb table lists in-frame clones only, not all of them. This table has approximately 220,000 clones, approximately 80% appearing once. The sample was PBMCs. These TCRs come from a girl aged 10 to 17 in good health and CMV-seronegative.

The chain joins TRBV27 to TRBJ1-1; D possibly corresponds to TRBD1 (6 bases). There are 16 residues in the CDR3. V was pared by 6 bases and J by 0 bases, with 17 bases between. Germline values: CDR1 MNHEY, CDR2 SMNVEV (reference sequence). This CDR3 reads CASSPIPQGMNTEAFF. The CDR3, as DNA: TGTGCCAGCAGCCCCATCCCACAGGGTATGAACACTGAAGCTTTCTTT.

This clone has a single count. The chain is built from TRBV6-4 and TRBJ2-5; TRBD2 is a possible D gene (5 bases). The CDR3 spans 15 residues. Germline V gene sequence: CDR1 MRHNA, CDR2 SNTAGT. V was clipped by 3 bases and J by 3 bases, with 14 bases between them. The CDR3 reads CASSESSGGKETQYF. In DNA, the CDR3 is TGTGCCAGCAGTGAGTCTTCTGGAGGAAAAGAGACCCAGTACTTC.

The chain links TRBV11-1 to TRBJ1-1; no clear D. The CDR3 has 13 residues. Between the trimmed V and J ends, which lost 2 bases and 6 bases, there was a span of 10 bases. Germline CDR1 and CDR2: SGHAT and FQDESV (reference sequence). The CDR3 nucleotides read TGTGCCAGCAGCTTACGAGGACTCGCTGAAGCTTTCTTT. It specifies CASSLRGLAEAFF.

The rearrangement links TRBV6-1 to TRBJ2-5, with TRBD2 identical over 7 bases. The CDR3 consists of 13 residues. The germline gives CDR1 MNHNS, CDR2 SASEGT. Trimming took 4 bases from V and 7 from J; bases not matched to a gene: 6. CDR3 protein: CASSGGGVGTQYF. The DNA of the CDR3 is TGTGCCAGCAGTGGGGGAGGGGTCGGGACCCAGTACTTC.

The rearrangement uses TRBV7-6 and TRBJ2-7; D unclear. This CDR3 has 13 amino acids. Trimming took 1 base from V and 4 from J, leaving 8 bases between them. Germline values: CDR1 SGHVS, CDR2 FNYEAQ. CDR3 in DNA: TGTGCCAGCAGCTTAGATTCAGGTTACGAGCAGTACTTC. Translating it yields CASSLDSGYEQYF.

The chain is built from TRBV6-5 and TRBJ1-5, with 7 positions matching TRBD1. Germline V gene data show CDR1 as MNHEY and CDR2 as SVGAGI. CDR3 size: 15 residues. V gave up 6 bases and J gave up 0 bases; unmatched junction bases: 5. The CDR3 DNA sequence: TGTGCCAGCAGAAGGACAGGAGATAGCAATCAGCCCCAGCATTTT. Translating gives CASRRTGDSNQPQHF.

The CDR3 is CASSLTGGNYEQYF. DNA for the CDR3: TGTGCCAGCAGTTTAACGGGAGGGAACTACGAGCAGTACTTC. V gene TRBV28 combines with J gene TRBJ2-7; 8 bases align to TRBD2. CDR3 length: 14 amino acids. The germline CDR1 and CDR2 sequences are MDHEN and SYDVKM. The J segment lost 3 bases and the V segment lost 2 bases, leaving 3 bases of the junction unmatched.

This clone was counted between two and nine times. The V gene is TRBV7-2, the J gene TRBJ2-5; D unresolved. CDR1 is SGHTA, CDR2 FQGNSA, per germline. V was cut by 7 bases and J by 5 bases, with 14 bases left in between. The CDR3 length is 13 residues. CDR3: CASTQPSRETQYF. Written as DNA, the CDR3 is TGTGCCAGCACCCAACCCTCCAGGGAGACCCAGTACTTC.

The chain is built from TRBV28 and TRBJ2-5; 10 nucleotides align to TRBD2. The CDR3 extends over 13 amino acids. Germline trimming cut 4 bases from V and 5 bases from J; bases unmatched to any gene: 1. Germline values: CDR1 MDHEN, CDR2 SYDVKM. CDR3 residues: CASSSTSGETQYF. CDR3 DNA sequence: TGTGCCAGCAGTTCGACTAGCGGGGAGACCCAGTACTTC.

The V gene is TRBV7-2, the J gene TRBJ1-4; weak D call: TRBD1 (5 bases). V was cut by 1 base and J by 8 bases, with 14 bases left in between. CDR1 and CDR2 (germline): SGHTA, FQGNSA. The CDR3 totals 15 residues. In DNA, the CDR3 is TGTGCCAGCAGCTTAGTCCCCCAGGGTAGGGAAAAACTGTTTTTT. Its translation: CASSLVPQGREKLFF. The variable domain in full, completed from reference TRBV7-2 and TRBJ1-4, reads GAGVSQSPSNKVTEKGKDVELRCDPISGHTALYWYRQSLGQGLEFLIYFQGNSAPDKSGLPSDRFSAERTGGSVSTLTIQRTQQEDSAVYLCASSLVPQGREKLFFGSGTQLSVL.